This T cell receptor beta chain is drawn from a study of OX40 agonist ivuxolimab in advanced cancers. In the study overall: Ivuxolimab, which targeted the costimulatory receptor OX40 (CD134), was an agonistic, fully human IgG2 monoclonal antibody. Intravenous ivuxolimab was administered to patients every 2 weeks at six dose levels: 0.01, 0.1, 0.3, 1.5, 3 and 10 mg/kg. Of the roughly 52 dose-escalation patients, hepatocellular carcinoma was present in 19, melanoma in approximately 15, renal cell carcinoma in 9 and head and neck cancer in 9. In the dose-escalation cohort, about four fifths of patients were male, and the mean age was roughly 60 years with a range of roughly 20 to 85. Prior anti-PD-1, anti-PD-L1 or anti-CTLA-4 therapy was permitted, and 40% of dose-escalation patients had received checkpoint inhibitors. Three dose-escalation patients achieved partial responses, one with hepatocellular carcinoma and two with cutaneous melanoma. Peripheral TCRbeta sequencing aimed to test whether ivuxolimab altered TCR sequence diversity and caused clonal T-cell expansion. The monotherapy dose-escalation portion (N ≈ 56 patients) of the phase I ivuxolimab trial is reported in the paper.

The V end loses 2 bases and the J end loses 10 bases, and a stretch of 21 bases separates them. In the germline V gene, CDR1 corresponds to MNHEY and CDR2 to SVGAGI. Spanning cysteine to phenylalanine, the CDR3 consists of 16 amino acids. CDR3 DNA is the only sequence kept; it has 48 bases, read in frame from the first base. The trial excluded patients who had a history of autoimmune disease or who were on systemic immunosuppression. In every dose cohort, peripheral blood was drawn for TCR sequencing at baseline, cycle 4 day 1, and cycle 7 day 1. The samples were taken from a phase I, first-in-human, multicenter, open-label dose-escalation trial of ivuxolimab. Adults with locally advanced or metastatic head and neck squamous cell, hepatocellular, melanoma or renal cell carcinoma were enrolled in the trial. Before TCR sequencing, CD4+ and CD8+ T cells were separately sorted from peripheral blood. Details on this clone: The specificity of this receptor is unknown. Nothing much larger sits one base from this clone, and base qualities are not available.

To sequence the TCRbeta CDR3 region, genomic DNA was isolated from the sorted cells. The immunoSEQ Assay was used for sequencing of TCRbeta CDR3 regions. Not all clones reach the TCRdb copy of this immuneACCESS table, which keeps in-frame sequences only. Checked studies attribute under half of the gap to unresolved V genes and leave the rest unexplained. Counted in this sample were roughly 76,000 clones; roughly nine tenths of them appeared once. The ten top clones hold 2% to 2.5% of the sample. The investigation overall reported the following: Partial responders in the 0.1-3.0 mg/kg groups had among the lowest normalized peripheral clonal expansion, especially among CD8+ T cells. After ivuxolimab, more expanded clones were found on average in CD8+ T cells than in CD4+ T cells. At doses of 0.1 to 3.0 mg/kg, clonal expansion of both CD4+ and CD8+ T cells in blood was seen between baseline and week 6. Low levels of normalized T-cell clonal expansion were also seen in some patients who did not respond. The antigen specificity of the clonally expanded peripheral T cells was not determined.

This clonotype originated in an adult with an advanced solid tumor such as melanoma, head and neck, liver or kidney cancer. The starting material was CD4+ or CD8+ T cells sorted from blood, obtained in a trial of the OX40 agonist ivuxolimab. The receptor chain draws on TRBV6-5 and TRBJ2-1; the D segment could be TRBD2, given 6 matching bases. The CDR3 region: CASSYRGSGRFREQFF. The sequenced DNA is TGTGCCAGCAGTTACCGGGGTAGCGGTCGTTTTCGGGAGCAGTTCTTC.